This T cell receptor beta chain was sequenced for a study of blood T cell repertoires in COVID-19. In the study overall: Specimens from acute and convalescent COVID-19 originated in the United States, Italy and Spain. Sources were T cells, B-cell-depleted T cells, or PBMCs; the material itself was cDNA or gDNA.

Per the original methods: Estimates of nucleated cell counts were drawn from the amplification of reference gene primers. Clones were sequenced by immunoSEQ multiplex PCR, and TCRdb holds only the in-frame ones, with some missing. That table gives V, J and clone size, and the DNA gave D and trimming. The profile shows more than 250,000 clones, about 90% of them singletons. The CDR3 has 16 residues. Germline loops: CDR1 SGHRS, CDR2 YFSETQ. Between the trimmed V and J ends, which lost 0 bases and 0 bases, there was a span of 9 bases. This receptor was taken from a woman aged 30 to 39 who had recovered from COVID-19. Sequenced input: peripheral blood. This rearrangement joins TRBV5-1 to TRBJ2-2; D might be TRBD1 (6 bases). CDR3 nucleotides: TGCGCCAGCAGCTTGGTTGCAGGGGCGAACACCGGGGAGCTGTTTTTT. Translated: CASSLVAGANTGELFF.